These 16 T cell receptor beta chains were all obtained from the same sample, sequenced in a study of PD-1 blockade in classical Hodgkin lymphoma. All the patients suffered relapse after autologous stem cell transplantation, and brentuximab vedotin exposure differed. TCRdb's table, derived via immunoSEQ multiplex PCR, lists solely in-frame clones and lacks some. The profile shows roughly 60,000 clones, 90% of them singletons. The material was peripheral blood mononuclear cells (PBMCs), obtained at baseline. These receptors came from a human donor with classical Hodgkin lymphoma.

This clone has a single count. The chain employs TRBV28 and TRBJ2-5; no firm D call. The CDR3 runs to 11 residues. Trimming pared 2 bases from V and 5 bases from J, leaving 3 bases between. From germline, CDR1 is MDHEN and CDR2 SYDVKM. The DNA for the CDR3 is TGTGCCAGCAGTTTAGAGGAGACCCAGTACTTC. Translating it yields CASSLEETQYF.

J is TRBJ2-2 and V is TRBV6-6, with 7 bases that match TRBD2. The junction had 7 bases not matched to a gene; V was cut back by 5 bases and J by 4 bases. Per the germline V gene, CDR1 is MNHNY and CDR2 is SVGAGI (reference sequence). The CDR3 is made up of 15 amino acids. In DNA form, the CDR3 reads TGTGCCAGCAGTGCGGGACTAACCCTCACCGGGGAGCTGTTTTTT. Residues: CASSAGLTLTGELFF.

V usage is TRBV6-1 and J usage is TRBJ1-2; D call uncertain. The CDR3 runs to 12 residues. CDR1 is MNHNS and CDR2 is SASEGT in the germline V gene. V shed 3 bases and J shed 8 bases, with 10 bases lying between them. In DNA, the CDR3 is TGTGCCAGCAGTGATCACTCCGGGGGCTACACCTTC. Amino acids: CASSDHSGGYTF.

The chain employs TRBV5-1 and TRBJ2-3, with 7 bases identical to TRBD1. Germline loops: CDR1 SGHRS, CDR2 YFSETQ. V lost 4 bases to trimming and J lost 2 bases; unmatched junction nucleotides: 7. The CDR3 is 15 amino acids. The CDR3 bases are TGCGCCAGCAGCGCCGACAGGGCGTCCACAGATACGCAGTATTTT. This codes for CASSADRASTDTQYF.

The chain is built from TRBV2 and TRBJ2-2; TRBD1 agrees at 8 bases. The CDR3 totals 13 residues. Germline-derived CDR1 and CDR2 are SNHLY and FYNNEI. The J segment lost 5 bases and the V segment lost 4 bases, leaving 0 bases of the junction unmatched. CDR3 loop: CASSGTGTGELFF. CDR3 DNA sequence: TGTGCCAGCAGTGGGACAGGGACCGGGGAGCTGTTTTTT. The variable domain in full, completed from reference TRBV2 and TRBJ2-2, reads EPEVTQTPSHQVTQMGQEVILRCVPISNHLYFYWYRQILGQKVEFLVSFYNNEISEKSEIFDDQFSVERPDGSNFTLKIRSTKLEDSAMYFCASSGTGTGELFFGEGSRLTVL.

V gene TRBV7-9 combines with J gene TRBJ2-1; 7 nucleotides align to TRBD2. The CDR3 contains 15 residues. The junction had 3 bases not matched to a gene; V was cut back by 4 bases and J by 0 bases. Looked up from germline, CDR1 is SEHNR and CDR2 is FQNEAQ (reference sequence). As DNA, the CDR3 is TGTGCCAGCAGCTCCGGGGAGGGCTCCTACAATGAGCAGTTCTTC. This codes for CASSSGEGSYNEQFF.

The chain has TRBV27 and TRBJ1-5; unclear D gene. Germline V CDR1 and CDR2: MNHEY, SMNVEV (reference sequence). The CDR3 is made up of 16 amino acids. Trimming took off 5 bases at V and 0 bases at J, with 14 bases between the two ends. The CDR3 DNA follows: TGTGCCAGCAGTCCCTTGGTGGGAGCTAGCAATCAGCCCCAGCATTTT. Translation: CASSPLVGASNQPQHF.

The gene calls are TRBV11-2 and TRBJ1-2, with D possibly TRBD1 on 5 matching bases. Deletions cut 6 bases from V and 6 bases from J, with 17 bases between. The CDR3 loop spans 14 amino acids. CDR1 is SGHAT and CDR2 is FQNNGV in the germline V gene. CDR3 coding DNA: TGTGCCAGCAGGATATATTCCAGGGATCATGGCTACACCTTC. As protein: CASRIYSRDHGYTF.

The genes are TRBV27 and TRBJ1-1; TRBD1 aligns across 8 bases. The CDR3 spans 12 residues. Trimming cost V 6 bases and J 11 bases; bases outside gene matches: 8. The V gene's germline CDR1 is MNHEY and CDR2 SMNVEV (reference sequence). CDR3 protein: CASSSGGRQAFF. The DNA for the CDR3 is TGTGCCAGCAGCTCAGGGGGCAGGCAGGCTTTCTTT.

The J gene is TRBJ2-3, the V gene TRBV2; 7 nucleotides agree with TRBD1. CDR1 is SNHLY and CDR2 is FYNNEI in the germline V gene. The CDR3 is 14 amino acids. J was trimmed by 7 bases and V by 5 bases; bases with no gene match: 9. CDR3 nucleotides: TGTGCCAGCAGTCCTGACAGGGCTAGTAATACGCAGTATTTT. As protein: CASSPDRASNTQYF.

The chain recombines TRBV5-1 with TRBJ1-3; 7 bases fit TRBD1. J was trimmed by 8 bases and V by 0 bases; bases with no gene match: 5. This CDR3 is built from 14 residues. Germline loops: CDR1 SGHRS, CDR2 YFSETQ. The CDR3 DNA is TGCGCCAGCAGCTTGGTAGGGGGCGCAGACACCATATATTTT. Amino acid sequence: CASSLVGGADTIYF.

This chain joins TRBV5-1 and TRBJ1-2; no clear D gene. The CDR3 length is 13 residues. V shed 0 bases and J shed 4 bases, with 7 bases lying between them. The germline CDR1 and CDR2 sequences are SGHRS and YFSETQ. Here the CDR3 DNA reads TGCGCCAGCAGCTTGGCTCAAGCCTATGGCTACACCTTC. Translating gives CASSLAQAYGYTF. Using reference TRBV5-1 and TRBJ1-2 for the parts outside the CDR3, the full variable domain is KAGVTQTPRYLIKTRGQQVTLSCSPISGHRSVSWYQQTPGQGLQFLFEYFSETQRNKGNFPGRFSGRQFSNSRSEMNVSTLELGDSALYLCASSLAQAYGYTFGSGTRLTVV.

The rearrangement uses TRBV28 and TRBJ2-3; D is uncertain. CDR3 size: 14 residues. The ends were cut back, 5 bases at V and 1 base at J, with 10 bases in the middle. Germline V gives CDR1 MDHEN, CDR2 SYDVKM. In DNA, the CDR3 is TGTGCCAGCAGTCAGGACGGTGGCACAGATACGCAGTATTTT. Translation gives CASSQDGGTDTQYF.

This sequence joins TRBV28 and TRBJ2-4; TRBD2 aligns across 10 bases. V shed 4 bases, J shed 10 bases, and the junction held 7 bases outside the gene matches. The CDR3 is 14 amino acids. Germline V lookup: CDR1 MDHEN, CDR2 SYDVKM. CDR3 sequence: CASSSALAGAIQYF. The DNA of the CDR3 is TGTGCCAGCAGTTCGGCTCTAGCGGGAGCTATTCAGTACTTC.

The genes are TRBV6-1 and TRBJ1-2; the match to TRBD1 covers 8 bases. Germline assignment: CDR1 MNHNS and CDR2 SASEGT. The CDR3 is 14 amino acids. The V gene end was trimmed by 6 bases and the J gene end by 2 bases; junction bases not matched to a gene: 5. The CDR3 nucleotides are TGTGCCAGCAGCGGGGACAGGCCCAACTATGGCTACACCTTC. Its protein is CASSGDRPNYGYTF.

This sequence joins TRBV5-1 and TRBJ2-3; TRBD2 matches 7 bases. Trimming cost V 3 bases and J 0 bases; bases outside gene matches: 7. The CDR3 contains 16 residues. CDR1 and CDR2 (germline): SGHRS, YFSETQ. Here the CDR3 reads CASSSSSGTSTDTQYF. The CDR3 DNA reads TGCGCCAGCAGCTCGTCTAGCGGTACTAGCACAGATACGCAGTATTTT.